Described below is a single T cell receptor beta chain sequence and its context. No antigen is known for it. Base qualities are not provided; no much larger clone lies one nucleotide away. To isolate intraepithelial and lamina propria lymphocytes from graft specimens, dithiothreitol, EDTA incubations and collagenase D digestion were used. Bulk TCR-beta sequencing was performed on serial intestinal graft biopsy specimens collected as late as 600 days after transplant. The library relied on the immunoSEQ multiplex PCR assay. Adaptive Biotechnologies carried out high-throughput TCR-beta CDR3 sequencing of genomic DNA for most patients. Processing in the source paper ran as follows. TCR sequencing data were retrieved from Adaptive's ImmunoSEQ software for about 17 patients, whereas a few other patients were processed with MiXCR and VDJtools. CDR3 nucleotide sequences shared between donor and recipient were removed because the origin of such sequences could not be assigned. At least 2-fold expansion over unstimulated cells and a minimum CFSE-low frequency of 0.002% (template counts) or 0.001% (read counts) were required for clones to be classified as alloreactive. Clones detected in sequenced pre-transplant spleen, lymph node, or MLR CFSE-low populations of the donor or recipient were defined as mappable. Cumulative frequency of alloreactive clones was calculated as a percentage of all sequences weighted by copy number. TCRdb carries this immuneACCESS record with in-frame sequences only. Its versions omit some clonotypes, under half of them owing to an unresolved V gene in the studies checked, with the rest unexplained. For V, J and clone size, that table is used; D and trimming come from the DNA. This sample gives about 37,000 clones in total; about nine tenths of them show up just once. Of the sample, 18% is held by the ten largest clones.

The source of the sample is a study of graft-versus-host responses after intestinal transplantation (dated by TCRdb to 2020 to 2022). Looking at the study overall: Multivisceral, liver-intestinal, or isolated intestinal transplants were received by the recipients. Alloreactive clones were identified by sequencing pre-transplant mixed lymphocyte reaction products and comparing them with unstimulated pre-transplant donor and recipient T cells. Bulk TCR-beta CDR3 sequencing was used to track graft-versus-host and host-versus-graft alloreactive T cell clones in the graft, circulation and bone marrow after intestinal transplantation. Of the roughly 26 intestinal transplant recipients enrolled in the cohort, one of whom was a retransplant, a few patients without pretransplant specimens were excluded. Donor T cell macrochimerism was defined as a peak of at least 4% donor T cells among recipient peripheral blood mononuclear cells. Every recipient was given anti-thymocyte globulin induction, followed by 2 to 3 years of maintenance tacrolimus and steroids. Instead of going to the commercial service, samples from a few later patients were sequenced in-house on an Illumina MiSeq and processed with MiXCR.

The investigation overall reported the following: GvH clones turned up in recipient bone marrow, with some appearing earlier in ileal mucosa or blood, a pattern consistent with an intestinal mucosal origin. Conclusions were limited by the relatively low number and heterogeneity of intestinal transplant patients. Patients with donor T cell macrochimerism had high GvH to HvG T cell clonal ratios in their allografts. Peak levels of circulating GvH clones were associated with declines in HvG clones early after transplant.

The source is a human patient who received an intestinal transplant, so some T cells may come from the graft donor. This material consisted of ileum tissue, taken 200 to 210 days after intestinal transplant.

The CDR3: CASSEIQGARGTGELFF. The bases read TGTGCCAGCAGCGAGATTCAGGGGGCGCGAGGCACCGGGGAGCTGTTTTTT. The rearrangement joined TRBV14 to TRBJ2-2; 8 bases in between match TRBD1. Taken from the germline V gene, the CDR1 and CDR2 loops are SGHDN and FVKESK. Trimming leaves V shorter by 5 bases and J shorter by 4 bases, with the junction holding 12 bases beyond the gene matches. Measured from the cysteine to the phenylalanine, the CDR3 is 17 residues long. Kept here is only the CDR3 DNA, which spans 51 bases and is read in frame from base 1.